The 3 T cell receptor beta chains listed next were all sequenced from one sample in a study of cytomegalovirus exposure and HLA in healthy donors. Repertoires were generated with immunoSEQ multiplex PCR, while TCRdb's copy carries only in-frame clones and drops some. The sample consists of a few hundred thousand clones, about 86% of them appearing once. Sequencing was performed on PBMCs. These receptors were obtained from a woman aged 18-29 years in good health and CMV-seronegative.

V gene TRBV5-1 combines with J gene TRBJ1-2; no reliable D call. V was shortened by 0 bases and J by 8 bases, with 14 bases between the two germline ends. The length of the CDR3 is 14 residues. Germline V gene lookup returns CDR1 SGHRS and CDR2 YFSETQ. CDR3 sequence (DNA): TGCGCCAGCAGCTTGGACGGTCCGAAATACGGCTACACCTTC. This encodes CASSLDGPKYGYTF.

Here the CDR3 reads CASRERAGVYTGELFF. Written as DNA, the CDR3 is TGTGCCAGCAGGGAAAGGGCAGGGGTATACACCGGGGAGCTGTTTTTT. The V gene is TRBV6-1, the J gene TRBJ2-2; a possible D gene is TRBD1 (6 bases). V was shortened by 6 bases and J by 3 bases, with 17 bases between the two germline ends. Germline V CDR1 and CDR2: MNHNS, SASEGT. The CDR3 is 16 residues long.

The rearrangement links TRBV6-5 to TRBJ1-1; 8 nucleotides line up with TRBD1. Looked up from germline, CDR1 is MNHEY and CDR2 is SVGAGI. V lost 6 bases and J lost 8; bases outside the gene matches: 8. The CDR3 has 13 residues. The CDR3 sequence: CASSYEWDREAFF. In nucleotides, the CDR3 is TGTGCCAGCAGCTATGAGTGGGACAGGGAAGCTTTCTTT.